The 10 T cell receptor beta chains presented below share a single source sample, sequenced in a study of cytomegalovirus exposure and HLA in healthy donors (dated by TCRdb to the late 2010s). Library preparation used the immunoSEQ multiplex PCR assay. TCRdb stores this immuneACCESS table with in-frame sequences only. Part of the clones is absent; in the studies checked, under half of the shortfall reflects unresolved V genes, and no reason is known for the rest. The sample profile shows 60,000 to 75,000 clones; 96% of them were found once. The ten largest clones add up to 0.9% to 1% of the sample. The sample was PBMCs. These receptors all come from a man aged 18 to 35 in good health and CMV-seronegative.

The chain employs TRBV27 and TRBJ2-1; TRBD2 aligns across 8 bases. In germline, CDR1 is MNHEY, CDR2 SMNVEV (reference sequence). V shed 7 bases, J shed 3 bases, and the junction held 5 bases outside the gene matches. The CDR3 has 14 amino acids. CDR3 sequence (DNA): TGTGCCAGCACTAGCGGGCGTTACTACAATGAGCAGTTCTTC. As protein: CASTSGRYYNEQFF.

The chain couples TRBV5-1 to TRBJ1-2; 7 bases match TRBD1. The germline gives CDR1 SGHRS, CDR2 YFSETQ. V was clipped by 3 bases and J by 2 bases; unmatched bases: 4. This CDR3 comprises 14 residues. Here the CDR3 DNA reads TGCGCCAGCAGCTGGGGGGACAGAAACTATGGCTACACCTTC. Its protein is CASSWGDRNYGYTF.

This chain joins TRBV27 and TRBJ2-7, with D perhaps TRBD2 (6 bases). CDR1 and CDR2 (germline): MNHEY, SMNVEV (reference sequence). Trimming shortened V by 4 bases and J by 5 bases, and 12 bases separated the two germline ends. CDR3 length equals 13 residues. CDR3 protein: CASSSGDLHEQYF. The DNA of the CDR3 is TGTGCCAGCAGTTCGGGGGACCTTCACGAGCAGTACTTC.

This chain uses TRBV7-9 with TRBJ2-7; D is perhaps TRBD1 (5 bases). The CDR3 runs 13 residues. Trimming cost V 1 base and J 7 bases, with 11 bases left between them. Germline CDR1 and CDR2: SEHNR and FQNEAQ (reference sequence). DNA of the CDR3: TGTGCCAGCAGCTTAGTTGTGACAGAAGAGCAGTACTTC. Amino acids: CASSLVVTEEQYF.

The rearrangement joins TRBV29-1 to TRBJ2-6; 12 bases map to TRBD2. The V gene end was trimmed by 6 bases and the J gene end by 3 bases; junction bases not matched to a gene: 6. This CDR3 contains 16 residues. Germline V gene data show CDR1 as SQVTM and CDR2 as ANQGSEA. The DNA of the CDR3 is TGCAGCGTGAGACTAGCGGGAGCTTTTGGGGCCAACGTCCTGACTTTC. Residues: CSVRLAGAFGANVLTF.

This clone occurred once. The rearrangement uses TRBV28 and TRBJ2-1, with 13 bases matching TRBD2. The CDR3 sequence is 15 residues long. Germline-derived CDR1 and CDR2 are MDHEN and SYDVKM. V lost 6 bases and J lost 6; bases outside the gene matches: 5. The CDR3 DNA sequence: TGTGCCAGCAGCCCCTGGACTAGCGGGGGCAATGAGCAGTTCTTC. It specifies CASSPWTSGGNEQFF.

This clone was recorded once. V usage is TRBV7-2 and J usage is TRBJ2-6; D is perhaps TRBD1 (6 bases). The germline V and J ends were trimmed by 5 bases and 4 bases, with 12 bases remaining between them. Germline lookup yields CDR1 SGHTA and CDR2 FQGNSA. There are 15 residues in the CDR3. The CDR3 reads CASSEGVAGANVLTF. CDR3 bases: TGTGCCAGCAGCGAGGGGGTAGCGGGGGCCAACGTCCTGACTTTC.

J is TRBJ2-5 and V is TRBV19; D unclear. V dropped 5 bases and J dropped 4 bases, with 11 bases sitting between them. The germline gives CDR1 LNHDA, CDR2 SQIVND (reference sequence). CDR3 length: 13 residues. This CDR3 is CASSRGRSETQYF. The CDR3 DNA sequence: TGTGCCAGTAGTCGTGGCAGGTCAGAGACCCAGTACTTC.

The chain couples TRBV27 to TRBJ2-2; D is uncertain. CDR1 is MNHEY and CDR2 is SMNVEV in the germline V gene (reference sequence). The CDR3 totals 12 residues. The ends were cut back, 5 bases at V and 8 bases at J, with 9 bases in the middle. The CDR3 here is CASSAYMGELFF. The CDR3 coding sequence is TGTGCCAGCAGTGCTTACATGGGGGAGCTGTTTTTT.

The chain is built from TRBV7-9 and TRBJ1-2, with D possibly matching TRBD1 (6 bases). V lost 4 bases and J 0 bases, leaving 12 bases between the germline ends. This CDR3 spans 15 amino acids. CDR1 is SEHNR and CDR2 is FQNEAQ in the germline V gene (reference sequence). Written as DNA, the CDR3 is TGTGCCAGCAGCTCGATACAGGGACCTAACTATGGCTACACCTTC. Its translation is CASSSIQGPNYGYTF. Looking up the rest from reference TRBV7-9 and TRBJ1-2 gives the full variable domain: DTGVSQNPRHKITKRGQNVTFRCDPISEHNRLYWYRQTLGQGPEFLTYFQNEAQLEKSRLLSDRFSAERPKGSFSTLEIQRTEQGDSAMYLCASSSIQGPNYGYTFGSGTRLTVV.